The source of this T cell receptor beta chain is a study of technical replicates of blood from several donors. Method: immunoSEQ multiplex PCR; TCRdb's copy keeps in-frame clones and lacks some. This table holds tens of thousands of clones, about 93% found once. Germline assignment: CDR1 SGDLS and CDR2 YYNGEE. This CDR3 has 16 amino acids. The J segment lost 7 bases and the V segment lost 2 bases, leaving 11 bases of the junction unmatched. Sequencing was performed on T cells isolated from PBMCs. This chain links TRBV9 with TRBJ2-1, with 8 nucleotides matching TRBD2. This sequence originates from a human donor in good health. This CDR3 is CASSVITSGRLNEQFF. CDR3 DNA: TGTGCCAGCAGCGTCATTACCAGCGGGAGACTAAATGAGCAGTTCTTC.